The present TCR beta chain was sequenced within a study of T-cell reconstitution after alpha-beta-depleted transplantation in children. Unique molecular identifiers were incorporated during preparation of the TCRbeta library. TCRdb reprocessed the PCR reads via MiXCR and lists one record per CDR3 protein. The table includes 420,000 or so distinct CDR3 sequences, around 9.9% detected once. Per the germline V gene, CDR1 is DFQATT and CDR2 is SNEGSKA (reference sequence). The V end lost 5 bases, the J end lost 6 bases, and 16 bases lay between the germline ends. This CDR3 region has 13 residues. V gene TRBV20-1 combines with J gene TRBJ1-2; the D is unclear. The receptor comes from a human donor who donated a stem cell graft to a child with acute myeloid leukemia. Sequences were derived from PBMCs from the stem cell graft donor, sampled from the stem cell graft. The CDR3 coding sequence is TGCAGTGCTCCAGGTGAGGTCGACGATGGCTACACCTTC. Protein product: CSAPGEVDDGYTF.